This TCR beta chain was sequenced for a study of human T cells and chemical hapten exposure. TCRdb redid the calling of the RACE reads with MiXCR, one entry per CDR3 protein. The sample carries roughly 380,000 distinct CDR3 sequences, roughly 4.6% recorded once. As for time point: pre-sensitization, week 0. Documented treatment: therapeutic diphenylcyclopropenone sensitization with weekly scalp DPC. Researchers extracted total RNA from unfractionated whole blood. Trimming took 7 bases from V and 11 from J, leaving 17 bases between them. Per germline, CDR1 DFQATT and CDR2 SNEGSKA (reference sequence). This CDR3 comprises 12 residues. This clonotype was observed a handful of times. Its target is unknown. General study results and limits: Healthy people's immune response may differ from that of the donors, who had alopecia.

The sequenced sample was whole blood, obtained in connection with sensitization to the hapten diphenylcyclopropenone (DPC). This clonotype was sampled from a woman between 45 and 60 years old with alopecia areata. Some clones in this sample may be carry-over from other donors' samples. The chain employs TRBV20-1 and TRBJ1-4; D is possibly TRBD1 (5 bases). This chain's CDR3 is CSGNRMNEKLFF. CDR3 in DNA: TGCAGTGGGAACAGGATGAACGAGAAACTGTTTTTT.